This TCR beta chain comes out of a study of T cell repertoires in cytomegalovirus infection. This clonotype occurred many times. TCRdb independently ran MiXCR on the reads; one entry per CDR3 protein. The data hold fewer than 85,000 distinct CDR3 sequences, with 3.5% to 4% observed a single time. The CDR3 length is 16 residues. The V gene lost 0 bases and the J gene lost 8 bases, with 14 bases spanning the gap. In germline, CDR1 is LGHNA, CDR2 YNFKEQ. Sequences were obtained from PBMCs. The chain employs TRBV4-2 and TRBJ1-6; D might be TRBD1 (6 bases). This sequence originates from a human donor in good health (CMV status not recorded). Some clones in this sample may be carry-over from other donors' samples. The CDR3 spells CASSQEGRGVDSPLHF. CDR3 coding DNA: TGTGCCAGCAGCCAAGAAGGCAGGGGAGTGGATTCACCCCTCCACTTT.